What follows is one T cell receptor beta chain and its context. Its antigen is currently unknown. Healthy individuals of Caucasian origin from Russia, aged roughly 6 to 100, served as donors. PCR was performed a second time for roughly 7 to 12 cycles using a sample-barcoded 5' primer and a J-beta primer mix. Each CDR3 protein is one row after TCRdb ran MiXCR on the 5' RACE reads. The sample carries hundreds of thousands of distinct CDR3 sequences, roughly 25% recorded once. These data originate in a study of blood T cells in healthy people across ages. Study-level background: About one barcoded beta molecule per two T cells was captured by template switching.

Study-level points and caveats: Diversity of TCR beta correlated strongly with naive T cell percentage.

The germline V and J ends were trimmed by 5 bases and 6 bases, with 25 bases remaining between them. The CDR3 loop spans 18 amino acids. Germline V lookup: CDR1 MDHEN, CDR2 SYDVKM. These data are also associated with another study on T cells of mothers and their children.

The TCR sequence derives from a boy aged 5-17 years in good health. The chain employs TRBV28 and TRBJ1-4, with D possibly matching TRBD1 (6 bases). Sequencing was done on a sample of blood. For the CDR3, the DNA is TGTGCCAGCAGTCGCGGACAGCGATCCAGACAAGGGGATGAAAAACTGTTTTTT. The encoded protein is CASSRGQRSRQGDEKLFF.